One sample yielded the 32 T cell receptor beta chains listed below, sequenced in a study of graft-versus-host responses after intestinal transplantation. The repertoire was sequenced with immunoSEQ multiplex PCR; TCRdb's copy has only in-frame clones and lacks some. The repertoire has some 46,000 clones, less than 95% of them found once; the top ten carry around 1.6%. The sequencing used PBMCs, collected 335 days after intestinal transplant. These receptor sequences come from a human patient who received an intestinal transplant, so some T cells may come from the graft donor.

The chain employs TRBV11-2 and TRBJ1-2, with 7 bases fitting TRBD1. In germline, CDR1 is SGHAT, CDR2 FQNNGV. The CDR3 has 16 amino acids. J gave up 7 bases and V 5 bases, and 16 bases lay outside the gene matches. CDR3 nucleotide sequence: TGTGCCAGCAGCGCCACTCCGGGGACAGCCGGATTTGGCTACACCTTC. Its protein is CASSATPGTAGFGYTF.

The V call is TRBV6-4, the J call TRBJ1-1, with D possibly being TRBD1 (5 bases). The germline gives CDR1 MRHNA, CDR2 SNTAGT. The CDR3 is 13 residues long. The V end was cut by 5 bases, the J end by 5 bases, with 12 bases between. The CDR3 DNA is TGTGCCAGCAGTCGACAGCTGGGGACTGAAGCTTTCTTT. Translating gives CASSRQLGTEAFF.

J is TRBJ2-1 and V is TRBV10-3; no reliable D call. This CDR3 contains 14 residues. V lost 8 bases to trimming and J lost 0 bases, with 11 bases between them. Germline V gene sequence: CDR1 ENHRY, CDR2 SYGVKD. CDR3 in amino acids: CAIGAYPSYNEQFF. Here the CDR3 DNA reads TGTGCCATCGGCGCGTATCCCTCCTACAATGAGCAGTTCTTC.

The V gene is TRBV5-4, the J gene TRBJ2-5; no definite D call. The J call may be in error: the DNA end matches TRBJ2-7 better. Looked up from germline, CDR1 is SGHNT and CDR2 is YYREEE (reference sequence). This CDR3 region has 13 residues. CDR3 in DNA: TGTGCCAGCAGTTCGACCCGTTCAGGCGAGCAGTACTTC. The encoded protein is CASSSTRSGEQYF.

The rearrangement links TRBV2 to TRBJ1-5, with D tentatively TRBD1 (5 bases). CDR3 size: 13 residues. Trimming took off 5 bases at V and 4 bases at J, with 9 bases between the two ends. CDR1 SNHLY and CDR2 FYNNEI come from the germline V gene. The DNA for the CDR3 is TGTGCCAGCAGTAGCGCAGGGAATCAGCCCCAGCATTTT. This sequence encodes CASSSAGNQPQHF.

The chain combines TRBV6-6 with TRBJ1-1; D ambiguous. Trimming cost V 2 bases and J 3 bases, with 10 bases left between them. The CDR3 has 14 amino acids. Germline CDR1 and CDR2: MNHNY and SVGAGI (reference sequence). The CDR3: CASSYRLHDTEAFF. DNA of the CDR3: TGTGCCAGCAGTTACAGGCTTCACGACACTGAAGCTTTCTTT.

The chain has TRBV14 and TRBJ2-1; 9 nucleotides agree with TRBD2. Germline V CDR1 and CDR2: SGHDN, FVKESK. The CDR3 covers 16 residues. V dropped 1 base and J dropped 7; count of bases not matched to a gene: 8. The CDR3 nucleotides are TGTGCCAGCAGCCAAGTTAGCGGGGGACCCTGGAATGAGCAGTTCTTC. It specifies CASSQVSGGPWNEQFF.

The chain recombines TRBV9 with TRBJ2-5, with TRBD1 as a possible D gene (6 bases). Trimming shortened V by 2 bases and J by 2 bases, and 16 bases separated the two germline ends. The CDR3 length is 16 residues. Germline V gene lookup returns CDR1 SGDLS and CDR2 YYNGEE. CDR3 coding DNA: TGTGCCAGCAGCGTCAATACCGGACAGCCTCAAGAGACCCAGTACTTC. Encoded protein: CASSVNTGQPQETQYF.

The CDR3 reads CASRTGGNQPQHF. The CDR3 nucleotides are TGTGCCAGCCGGACAGGGGGGAATCAGCCCCAGCATTTT. The V call is TRBV6-1, the J call TRBJ1-5; TRBD1 agrees at 10 bases. The V segment lost 8 bases and the J segment 4 bases; nucleotides outside the gene matches: 2. The CDR3 extends over 13 amino acids. Germline assignment: CDR1 MNHNS and CDR2 SASEGT.

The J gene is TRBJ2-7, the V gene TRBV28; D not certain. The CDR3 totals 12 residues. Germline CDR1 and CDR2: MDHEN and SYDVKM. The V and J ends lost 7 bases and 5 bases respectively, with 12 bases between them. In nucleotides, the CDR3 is TGTGCCAGCACAAAAGACCCCAACGAGCAGTACTTC. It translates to CASTKDPNEQYF.

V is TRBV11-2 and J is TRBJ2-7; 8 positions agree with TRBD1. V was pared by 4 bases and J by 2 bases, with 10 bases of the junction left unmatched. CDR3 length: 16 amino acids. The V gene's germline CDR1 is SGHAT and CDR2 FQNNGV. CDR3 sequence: CASSSGRTGYTYEQYF. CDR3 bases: TGTGCCAGCAGCTCAGGAAGGACAGGGTATACCTACGAGCAGTACTTC.

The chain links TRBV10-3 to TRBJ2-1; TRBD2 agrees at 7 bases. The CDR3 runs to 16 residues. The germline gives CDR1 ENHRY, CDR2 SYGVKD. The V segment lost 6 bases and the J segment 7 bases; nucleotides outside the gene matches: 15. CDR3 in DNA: TGTGCCATCAGCGCCCTCTTGCGGGAGTCTTTAAATGAGCAGTTCTTC. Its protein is CAISALLRESLNEQFF.

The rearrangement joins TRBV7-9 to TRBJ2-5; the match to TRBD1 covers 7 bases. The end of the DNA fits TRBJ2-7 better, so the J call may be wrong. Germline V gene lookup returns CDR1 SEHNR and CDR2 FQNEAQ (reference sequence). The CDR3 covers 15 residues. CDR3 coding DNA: TGTGCCAGCAGCTTCGGGGACAGTGGAGTCTACGAGCAGTACTTC. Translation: CASSFGDSGVYEQYF.

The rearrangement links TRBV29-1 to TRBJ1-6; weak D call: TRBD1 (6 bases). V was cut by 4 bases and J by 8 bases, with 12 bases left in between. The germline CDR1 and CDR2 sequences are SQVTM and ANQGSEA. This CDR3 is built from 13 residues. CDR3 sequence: CSVAYRADSPLHF. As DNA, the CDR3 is TGCAGCGTTGCGTACAGGGCTGATTCACCCCTCCACTTT.

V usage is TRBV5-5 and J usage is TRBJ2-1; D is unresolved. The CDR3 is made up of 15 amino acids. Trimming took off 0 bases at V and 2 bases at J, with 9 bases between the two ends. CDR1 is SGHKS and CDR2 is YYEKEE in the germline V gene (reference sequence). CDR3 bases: TGTGCCAGCAGCTTGGAGGGTTCCCCCTACAATGAGCAGTTCTTC. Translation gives CASSLEGSPYNEQFF.

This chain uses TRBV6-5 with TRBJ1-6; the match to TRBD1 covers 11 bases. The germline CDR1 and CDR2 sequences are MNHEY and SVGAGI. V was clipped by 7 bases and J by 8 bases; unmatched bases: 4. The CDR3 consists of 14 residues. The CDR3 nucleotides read TGTGCCAGCAATACGGGACAGGGGGATTCACCCCTCCACTTT. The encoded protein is CASNTGQGDSPLHF.

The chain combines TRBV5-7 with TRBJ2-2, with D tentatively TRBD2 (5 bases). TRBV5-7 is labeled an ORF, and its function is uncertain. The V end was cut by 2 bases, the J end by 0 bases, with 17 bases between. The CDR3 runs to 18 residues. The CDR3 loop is CASSLGLRSKTNTGELFF. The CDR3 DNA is TGTGCCAGCAGCTTAGGACTCCGGTCGAAAACGAACACCGGGGAGCTGTTTTTT.

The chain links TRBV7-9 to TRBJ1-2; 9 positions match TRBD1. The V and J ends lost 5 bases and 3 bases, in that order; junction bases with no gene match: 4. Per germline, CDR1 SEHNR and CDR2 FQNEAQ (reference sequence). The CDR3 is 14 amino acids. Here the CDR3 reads CASSRTGVYYGYTF. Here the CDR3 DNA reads TGTGCCAGCAGCCGGACAGGGGTATACTATGGCTACACCTTC.

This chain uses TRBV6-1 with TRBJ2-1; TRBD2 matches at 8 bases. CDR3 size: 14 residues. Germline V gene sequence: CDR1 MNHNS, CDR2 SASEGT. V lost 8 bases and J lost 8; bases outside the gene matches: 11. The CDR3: CASGWRGDGDEQFF. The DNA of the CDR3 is TGTGCCAGCGGATGGCGGGGGGATGGCGATGAGCAGTTCTTC.

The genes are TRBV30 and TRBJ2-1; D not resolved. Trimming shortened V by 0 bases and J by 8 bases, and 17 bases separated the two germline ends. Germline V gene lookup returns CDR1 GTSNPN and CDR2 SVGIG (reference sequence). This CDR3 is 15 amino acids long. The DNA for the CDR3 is TGTGCCTGGAGTGTACGGTCACAGTTTGGAGATGAGCAGTTCTTC. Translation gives CAWSVRSQFGDEQFF.

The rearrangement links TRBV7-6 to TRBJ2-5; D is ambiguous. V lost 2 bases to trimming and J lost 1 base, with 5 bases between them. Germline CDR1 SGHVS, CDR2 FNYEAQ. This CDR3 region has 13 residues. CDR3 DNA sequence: TGTGCCAGCAGCTTACAGGCCCAAGAGACCCAGTACTTC. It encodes CASSLQAQETQYF.

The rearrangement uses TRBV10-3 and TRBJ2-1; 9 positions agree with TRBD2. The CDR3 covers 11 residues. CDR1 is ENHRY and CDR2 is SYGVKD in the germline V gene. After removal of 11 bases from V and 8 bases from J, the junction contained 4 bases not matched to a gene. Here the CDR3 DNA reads TGTGCCGTAGCGGGGGACTATGAGCAGTTCTTC. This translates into CAVAGDYEQFF.

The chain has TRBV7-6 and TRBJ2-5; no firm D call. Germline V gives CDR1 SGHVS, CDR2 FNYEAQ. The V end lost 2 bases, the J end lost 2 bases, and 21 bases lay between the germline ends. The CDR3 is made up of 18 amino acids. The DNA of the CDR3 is TGTGCCAGCAGCTTAAAGTTAAGGAGACCTAGACATCAAGAGACCCAGTACTTC. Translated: CASSLKLRRPRHQETQYF.

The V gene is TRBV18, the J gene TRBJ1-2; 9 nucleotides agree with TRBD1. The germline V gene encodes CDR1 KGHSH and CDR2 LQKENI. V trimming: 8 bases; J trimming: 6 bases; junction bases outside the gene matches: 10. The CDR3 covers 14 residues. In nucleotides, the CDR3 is TGTGCCAGCCAAGGTGGGACAGGGAGAGATGGCTACACCTTC. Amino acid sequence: CASQGGTGRDGYTF.

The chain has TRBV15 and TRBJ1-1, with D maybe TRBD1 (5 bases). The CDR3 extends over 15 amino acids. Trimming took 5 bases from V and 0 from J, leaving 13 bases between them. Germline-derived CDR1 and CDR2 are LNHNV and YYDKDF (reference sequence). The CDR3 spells CATSVGRGMNTEAFF. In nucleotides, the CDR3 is TGTGCCACCAGCGTGGGGCGTGGGATGAACACTGAAGCTTTCTTT. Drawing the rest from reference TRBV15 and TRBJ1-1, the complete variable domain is DAMVIQNPRYQVTQFGKPVTLSCSQTLNHNVMYWYQQKSSQAPKLLFHYYDKDFNNEADTPDNFQSRRPNTSFCFLDIRSPGLGDTAMYLCATSVGRGMNTEAFFGQGTRLTVV.

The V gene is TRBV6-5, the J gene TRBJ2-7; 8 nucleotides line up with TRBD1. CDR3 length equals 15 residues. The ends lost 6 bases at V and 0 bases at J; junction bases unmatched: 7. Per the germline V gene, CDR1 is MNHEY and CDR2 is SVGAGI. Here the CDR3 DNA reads TGTGCCAGCAGCCACGGACAGGGCCTCTCCTACGAGCAGTACTTC. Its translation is CASSHGQGLSYEQYF.

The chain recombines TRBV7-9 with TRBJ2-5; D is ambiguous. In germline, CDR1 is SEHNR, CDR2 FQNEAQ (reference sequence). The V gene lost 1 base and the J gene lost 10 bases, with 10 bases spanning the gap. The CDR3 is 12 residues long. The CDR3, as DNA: TGTGCCAGCAGCTTAGATATAAACTTCCAGTACTTC. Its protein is CASSLDINFQYF.

The CDR3 DNA sequence: TGTGCCAGCAGTTTGATAGCGGGAGGGGGTACGCAGTATTTT. Its protein is CASSLIAGGGTQYF. The gene calls are TRBV2 and TRBJ2-3; 11 bases fit TRBD2. There are 14 residues in the CDR3. The V segment lost 5 bases and the J segment 8 bases; nucleotides outside the gene matches: 6. Germline V CDR1 and CDR2: SNHLY, FYNNEI.

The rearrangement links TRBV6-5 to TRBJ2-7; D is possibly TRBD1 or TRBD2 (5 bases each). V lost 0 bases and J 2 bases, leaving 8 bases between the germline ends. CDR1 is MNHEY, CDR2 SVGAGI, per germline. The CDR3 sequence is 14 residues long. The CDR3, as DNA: TGTGCCAGCAGTTACTCCCCGGGGCCCTACGAGCAGTACTTC. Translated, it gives CASSYSPGPYEQYF.

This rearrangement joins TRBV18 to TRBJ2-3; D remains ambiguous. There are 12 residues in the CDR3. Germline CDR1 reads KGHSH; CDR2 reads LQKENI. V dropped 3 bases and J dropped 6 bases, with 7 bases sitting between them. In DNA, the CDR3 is TGTGCCAGCTCACCCGACCTGGATACGCAGTATTTT. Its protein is CASSPDLDTQYF.

CDR3: CASSLAGTNTGELFF. DNA of the CDR3: TGTGCCAGCAGCTTAGCCGGGACGAACACCGGGGAGCTGTTTTTT. The V and J genes are TRBV11-1 and TRBJ2-2, with a tentative D call TRBD2 (5 bases). V was clipped by 0 bases and J by 0 bases, with 5 bases between them. CDR3 length: 15 residues. In germline, CDR1 is SGHAT, CDR2 FQDESV (reference sequence).

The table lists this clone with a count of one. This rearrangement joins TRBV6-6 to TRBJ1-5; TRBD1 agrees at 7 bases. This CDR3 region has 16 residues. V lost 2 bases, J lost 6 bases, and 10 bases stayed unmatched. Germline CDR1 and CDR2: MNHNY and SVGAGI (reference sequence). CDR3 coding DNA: TGTGCCAGCAGTTACAGTATTCCCCGGACAGGTCAGCCCCAGCATTTT. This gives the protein CASSYSIPRTGQPQHF.